This T cell receptor (beta chain) was obtained from a study of blood T cell repertoires in COVID-19. Profiling relied on immunoSEQ multiplex PCR, and the TCRdb table lists in-frame clones only, not all of them. The top ten hold approximately 19% of the sample, which has roughly 32,000 clones, roughly 91% seen once. The CDR3 runs to 15 residues. V was shortened by 6 bases and J by 10 bases, with 19 bases between the two germline ends. The V gene's germline CDR1 is KGHSH and CDR2 LQKENI. This chain connects TRBV18 to TRBJ1-6; maybe TRBD1 (5 bases). This receptor was identified in an elderly man with acute or convalescent COVID-19. The sequencing sample was made of peripheral blood. The CDR3 sequence: CASSLGEGMGSPLHF. CDR3 nucleotide sequence: TGTGCCAGCTCCCTAGGGGAGGGGATGGGATCACCCCTCCACTTT. Full variable domain (missing parts from reference TRBV18 and TRBJ1-6): NAGVMQNPRHLVRRRGQEARLRCSPMKGHSHVYWYRQLPEEGLKFMVYLQKENIIDESGMPKERFSAEFPKEGPSILRIQQVVRGDSAAYFCASSLGEGMGSPLHFGNGTRLTVT.